This TCR beta chain was captured in a study of T cell responses to AZD1222 COVID-19 vaccine (dated by TCRdb to about 2021). Turning to the overall study: A total of 240 or so trial participants underwent TCR sequencing, of whom under 220 had received two doses of AZD1222 and roughly 26 had received two doses of the MenACWY control vaccine. Trial participants were enrolled by age into 18-55, 56-69 and 70-plus year subgroups, with about 150, 27 and 61 TCR-sequenced participants respectively. Summary of the overall study and its limitations: Conclusions about previously exposed vaccinees are limited, since just five or six AZD1222 recipients were seropositive for SARS-CoV-2 at baseline. In the small 56-69-year group, the increase in depth fell short of significance, most likely because of low power. Reportedly, almost half of the unique spike-specific TCRs recognized epitopes lying outside the regions that are mutated in the B.1.351 and B.1.1.7 variants. Vaccine-associated CD4 TCRs spanned the whole spike protein, with dominant responses in regions 160-218 and 743-854. Participants were mostly white British, with more females than males. The authors suggested clonal diversity may have been underestimated. After two AZD1222 doses, spike-specific TCR breadth and depth were significantly higher than at day 0 and than in MenACWY recipients. Because no samples from the day 14 peak response were available, repertoires could be characterized only after the peak T cell response.

The CDR3 regions of human TCRbeta chains were analyzed by immunosequencing. On the authors' methods: TCRs in the repertoires were matched against a reference library of SARS-CoV-2-specific TCRs that had been generated with the MIRA antigen-specificity platform. Breadth meant the fraction of unique TCRs that were SARS-CoV-2-associated, whereas depth meant the fraction of total T cells that were SARS-CoV-2-associated. Using the MIRA data, every spike-specific TCR was mapped to the spike region that the TCR reacted to and assigned to either a CD4 or a CD8 class. Log10-transformed breadth and depth values were compared by one-way ANOVA with Sidak's multiple comparisons tests. TCRdb stores this immuneACCESS table with in-frame sequences only. Part of the clones is absent; in the studies checked, under half of the shortfall reflects unresolved V genes, and no reason is known for the rest. That table furnishes V, J and clone size, whereas the DNA furnished D and trimming. In all, the sample holds about 130,000 clones, and under 95% of those were seen once. More than 1% of the sample is taken by the ten largest.

With regard to this clone: Which antigen it targets is not known. Base qualities were left out, and no much larger clone turns up one base away.

From V the trimming removes 3 bases and from J it removes 3 bases, while the gene matches leave 3 bases of the junction unaccounted for. Its CDR3 holds 15 amino acids, cysteine through phenylalanine. The kept DNA is CDR3 alone, 45 bases in frame from the first base. Reading the germline V gene gives CDR1 SNHLY and CDR2 FYNNEI. The label giving this sample's time point can be read as: about 28 days (+/-7) after the second vaccine dose. AZD1222 recipients given second doses at about 4 weeks or at about 12 weeks were pooled, since spike-specific TCR depth and breadth were not found to differ between the two schedules. Vaccinee samples came from UK trials COV001 and COV002, including a single-blind randomized controlled phase 2/3 trial of AZD1222 (ChAdOx1 nCoV-19) in healthy adults. Trial participant PBMC samples were collected at day 0 and day 28 after the second dose for TCRbeta chain sequencing.

This TCR derives from an adult who received the AZD1222 COVID-19 vaccine. Source: peripheral blood, taken 28 days after the second AZD1222 dose. Recombination linked TRBV2 to TRBJ2-1; 9 central nucleotides agree with TRBD2. DNA sequence: TGTGCCAGCAGTGAGACAGCGGGAGGCTACAATGAGCAGTTCTTC. Its product reads: CASSETAGGYNEQFF.